This passage covers 32 T cell receptor beta chains from one sample sequenced in a study of molecular identifiers for immune sequencing clone quantification (dated by TCRdb to 2017 to 2018). Preparation of the library involved PCR. The reads were generated on a NextSeq 500. Using fastp at Q25 and MiXCR, TCRdb reprocessed the public reads and kept productive beta chains. Identical CDR3 protein sequences are pooled into one entry, listed with their most common genes and DNA. Within this sample are about 630,000 distinct CDR3 sequences, with around 25% of them counted one time only. The ten top clones hold about 0.81% of the sample. Sequencing was carried out using naive CD8+ T cells from blood, with Jurkat cell RNA spiked in. The cell subset or site label here, explained by the study, means: FACS-sorted CD8+CD4-CCR7+CD45RA+ naive T cells. The receptor set was obtained from a human donor in good health. Some libraries in this study had Jurkat cell RNA spiked in.

This clonotype was detected only a few times. V is TRBV18 and J is TRBJ2-3, with 9 bases fitting TRBD2. The V segment lost 3 bases and the J segment 1 base; nucleotides outside the gene matches: 20. CDR1 and CDR2 from the germline V gene are KGHSH and LQKENI. CDR3 length equals 21 residues. The CDR3 region is CASSPRRTEPNRLAGTDTQYF. Here the CDR3 DNA reads TGTGCCAGCTCACCGAGGAGGACAGAGCCAAATCGACTAGCGGGCACAGATACGCAGTATTTT.

This clonotype was seen a few times. The chain carries TRBV27 and TRBJ2-3; 11 nucleotides match TRBD2. The germline gives CDR1 MNHEY, CDR2 SMNVEV (reference sequence). The ends lost 6 bases at V and 2 bases at J; junction bases unmatched: 13. The CDR3 extends over 18 amino acids. This CDR3 is CASSRYGASGGYTDTQYF. In DNA form, the CDR3 reads TGTGCCAGCAGCCGGTATGGCGCTAGCGGGGGGTACACAGATACGCAGTATTTT.

This clonotype was found many times. CDR3: CASRLRDATNEKLFF. CDR3 nucleotides: TGTGCCAGCAGACTTCGAGATGCAACTAATGAAAAACTGTTTTTT. The chain combines TRBV7-9 with TRBJ1-4; D is uncertain. Trimming shortened V by 6 bases and J by 0 bases, and 11 bases separated the two germline ends. The CDR3 length is 15 residues. In germline, CDR1 is SEHNR, CDR2 FQNEAQ (reference sequence).

This clonotype was seen a few times. V usage is TRBV2 and J usage is TRBJ2-2; 9 bases are shared with TRBD1. The CDR3 length is 14 residues. J was trimmed by 4 bases and V by 7 bases; bases with no gene match: 4. The germline CDR1 and CDR2 sequences are SNHLY and FYNNEI. The CDR3 nucleotides read TGTGCCAGCATCGGGACAGGGATCACCGGGGAGCTGTTTTTT. Residues: CASIGTGITGELFF.

In the case of this clonotype: One base away lies a much larger clone, so this may be a sequencing read error. The V call is TRBV13, the J call TRBJ2-2; D ambiguous. The germline V gene has CDR1 PRHDT and CDR2 FYEKMQ (reference sequence). V was pared by 3 bases and J by 0 bases, with 5 bases between. The CDR3 extends over 14 amino acids. The CDR3 loop is CASSFAANTGELFF. The CDR3 DNA reads as TGTGCCAGCAGCTTTGCGGCGAACACCGGGGAGCTGTTTTTT.

On this clonotype: A junction boundary mismatches the germline segment, possibly from a read error. V usage is TRBV14 and J usage is TRBJ1-2; D not certain. The CDR3 has 14 residues. The germline V gene encodes CDR1 SGHDN and CDR2 FVKESK. The CDR3 here is CASSQDGDDYDYTF. The CDR3 coding sequence is TGTGCCAGCAGCCAAGATGGAGATGACTATGACTACACCTTC. Complete variable domain (other parts from reference TRBV14 and TRBJ1-2): EAGVTQFPSHSVIEKGQTVTLRCDPISGHDNLYWYRRVMGKEIKFLLHFVKESKQDESGMPNNRFLAERTGGTYSTLKVQPAELEDSGVYFCASSQDGDDYDYTFGSGTRLTVV.

This clonotype occurred many times. The chain employs TRBV5-4 and TRBJ2-7; D assignment may be TRBD1 or TRBD2 (5 bases each). The CDR3 runs to 14 residues. Germline V CDR1 and CDR2: SGHNT, YYREEE (reference sequence). Trimming took off 3 bases at V and 2 bases at J, with 12 bases between the two ends. The CDR3 DNA sequence: TGTGCCAGCAGCTCCCCGGGGCCCCCCTACGAGCAGTACTTC. Residues: CASSSPGPPYEQYF.

In its sample, this clonotype was seen a few times. V is TRBV20-1 and J is TRBJ2-1, with 10 nucleotides matching TRBD2. The V gene end was trimmed by 0 bases and the J gene end by 5 bases; junction bases not matched to a gene: 16. This CDR3 spans 19 amino acids. Germline assignment: CDR1 DFQATT and CDR2 SNEGSKA (reference sequence). The CDR3 reads CSARDLWGSTSGVNNEQFF. CDR3 nucleotide sequence: TGCAGTGCTAGAGACTTATGGGGTTCTACTAGCGGGGTTAACAATGAGCAGTTCTTC.

This clonotype was counted once. This sequence joins TRBV7-9 and TRBJ2-2, with D hard to call. CDR3 length: 14 residues. In germline, CDR1 is SEHNR, CDR2 FQNEAQ (reference sequence). With 6 bases removed from V and 2 bases from J, the gap between germline ends came to 10 bases. CDR3 sequence reads: CASSELYNTGELFF. The CDR3 DNA reads as TGTGCCAGCAGTGAGTTGTATAACACCGGGGAGCTGTTTTTT. The variable domain in full, with the rest retrieved from reference TRBV7-9 and TRBJ2-2, is DTGVSQNPRHKITKRGQNVTFRCDPISEHNRLYWYRQTLGQGPEFLTYFQNEAQLEKSRLLSDRFSAERPKGSFSTLEIQRTEQGDSAMYLCASSELYNTGELFFGEGSRLTVL.

This clonotype occurred many times. The chain is built from TRBV6-2 or TRBV6-3 and TRBJ2-2; D remains ambiguous. Looked up from germline, CDR1 is MNHEY and CDR2 is SVGEGT. The CDR3 has 16 residues. V was shortened by 1 base and J by 2 bases, with 11 bases between the two germline ends. CDR3 sequence (DNA): TGTGCCAGCAGTTACTTGGCACCCCAAAACACCGGGGAGCTGTTTTTT. As protein: CASSYLAPQNTGELFF.

The CDR3, as DNA: TGTGCCAGCAGCGGACTAGCGGAAATTTACAATGAGCAGTTCTTC. This encodes CASSGLAEIYNEQFF. V and J are TRBV7-9 and TRBJ2-1, with 10 bases matching TRBD2. The CDR3 is 15 residues long. The junction had 5 bases not matched to a gene; V was cut back by 5 bases and J by 4 bases. Germline V lookup: CDR1 SEHNR, CDR2 FQNEAQ (reference sequence).

This clonotype was observed many times. The V call is TRBV29-1, the J call TRBJ2-3; D is unclear. CDR1 is SQVTM and CDR2 is ANQGSEA in the germline V gene. The CDR3 is 13 amino acids. V was pared by 1 base and J by 6 bases, with 11 bases between. For the CDR3, the DNA is TGCAGCGTTGAAGCTAGGATCAGGGATACGCAGTATTTT. It translates to CSVEARIRDTQYF.

In its sample, this clonotype was seen a few times. CDR3 residues: CASSQDFRGVGYEQYF. CDR3 sequence (DNA): TGCGCCAGCAGCCAAGATTTCCGGGGAGTGGGCTACGAGCAGTACTTC. V and J are TRBV4-3 and TRBJ2-7; TRBD2 might be the D (5 bases). Looked up from germline, CDR1 is LGHNA and CDR2 is YSLEER. Trimming removed 0 bases from V and 3 bases from J, with 15 bases in between. The CDR3 consists of 16 residues.

For this clonotype: This could be a read error, since a much larger clone is one nucleotide away. The CDR3 does not end in the conserved phenylalanine or tryptophan, so this is likely a read error. In DNA form, the CDR3 reads TGTGCCAGCATTGGACTAGACAATGAGCAGTTCCTC. It codes for CASIGLDNEQFL. This sequence joins TRBV6-1 and TRBJ2-1; 7 nucleotides align to TRBD2. Germline assignment: CDR1 MNHNS and CDR2 SASEGT. The CDR3 contains 12 residues. J lost 5 bases, V lost 7 bases, and 2 bases had no gene match.

About this clonotype: A much larger clone differs by one base, so this may be a read error. V gene TRBV5-3 combines with J gene TRBJ2-1; D call uncertain. TRBV5-3 is sorted into the ORF group, with uncertain function. This CDR3 region has 16 residues. Deletions cut 8 bases from V and 2 bases from J, with 20 bases between. The CDR3 region has the DNA TGTGCCAGCGCCCGAGTAGGCGGCCCGCCCTACAATGAGCAGTTCTTC. It yields the protein CASARVGGPPYNEQFF.

This clonotype was seen a few times. In DNA form, the CDR3 reads TGTGCCAGCAGCCCTATGTCCGGGGAGCTGTTTTTT. Protein sequence: CASSPMSGELFF. J is TRBJ2-2 and V is TRBV12-3 or TRBV12-4; no definite D call. Deletions cut 6 bases from V and 6 bases from J, with 8 bases between. The CDR3 has 12 amino acids.

A word on this clonotype: A much bigger clone sits one base away, suggesting this may be a read error. CDR3 nucleotides: TGTGCCAGCAGTTACAGGAGTGTGCAGGTAAATCAGCCCCAGCATTTT. It yields the protein CASSYRSVQVNQPQHF. This chain links TRBV6-2 or TRBV6-3 with TRBJ1-5; D is ambiguous. CDR1 MNHEY and CDR2 SVGEGT come from the germline V gene. The CDR3 runs 16 residues. The V and J ends lost 2 bases and 4 bases respectively, with 15 bases between them.

The table lists this clonotype with many counts. The J gene is TRBJ2-5, the V gene TRBV27; perhaps TRBD2 as D (5 bases). This CDR3 has 13 residues. V was trimmed by 3 bases and J by 5 bases, leaving 10 bases between them. The V gene's germline CDR1 is MNHEY and CDR2 SMNVEV (reference sequence). The CDR3 nucleotides read TGTGCCAGCAGTTTGTCGGGATATGAGACCCAGTACTTC. Its protein is CASSLSGYETQYF.

This clonotype was recorded at least ten times. The rearrangement uses TRBV7-8 and TRBJ1-4; D is uncertain. CDR3 length equals 16 residues. CDR1 and CDR2 (germline): SGHVS, FQNEAQ. Trimming cost V 1 base and J 4 bases, with 13 bases left between them. CDR3 sequence (DNA): TGTGCCAGCAGCTTAGTGAATCCAGGTTATAATGAAAAACTGTTTTTT. Translating gives CASSLVNPGYNEKLFF.

This clonotype was found a few times. This chain uses TRBV10-3 with TRBJ2-7; 7 bases map to TRBD2. Germline trimming cut 1 base from V and 6 bases from J; bases unmatched to any gene: 6. Germline-derived CDR1 and CDR2 are ENHRY and SYGVKD. CDR3 length equals 14 residues. The CDR3 DNA sequence: TGTGCCATCAGTGAGTTGGGGACTACGATCGAGCAGTACTTC. Its translation: CAISELGTTIEQYF.

The chain has TRBV28 and TRBJ1-1; D may be TRBD1 (5 bases). Germline lookup yields CDR1 MDHEN and CDR2 SYDVKM. Trimming removed 0 bases at V and 1 base at J, with 15 bases between. This CDR3 spans 17 amino acids. The CDR3 bases are TGTGCCAGCAGTTTATGGACAGCTTTCGGGACGAACACTGAAGCTTTCTTT. It translates to CASSLWTAFGTNTEAFF.

V gene TRBV28 combines with J gene TRBJ2-7; D is possibly TRBD1 or TRBD2 (6 bases each). This CDR3 spans 17 amino acids. Per germline, CDR1 MDHEN and CDR2 SYDVKM. V was shortened by 5 bases and J by 3 bases, with 23 bases between the two germline ends. CDR3 residues: CASSPGAGSTNFYEQYF. CDR3 bases: TGTGCCAGCAGTCCAGGGGCGGGATCAACCAATTTCTACGAGCAGTACTTC.

This clonotype was seen only a few times. The gene calls are TRBV18 and TRBJ1-5; no clear D. This CDR3 region has 14 residues. The V gene's germline CDR1 is KGHSH and CDR2 LQKENI. V dropped 2 bases and J dropped 3 bases, with 8 bases sitting between them. The CDR3 is CASSPTSDNQPQHF. CDR3 nucleotide sequence: TGTGCCAGCTCACCAACTTCGGACAATCAGCCCCAGCATTTT.

This clonotype was found many times. The chain has TRBV12-3 or TRBV12-4 and TRBJ1-5, with D perhaps matching TRBD1 (6 bases). Trimming pared 3 bases from V and 0 bases from J, leaving 12 bases between. This CDR3 is built from 16 residues. The CDR3 nucleotides read TGTGCCAGCAGTTTCGCCAGGGGCCTTAGCAATCAGCCCCAGCATTTT. Its translation is CASSFARGLSNQPQHF.

This clonotype was found many times. The CDR3, as DNA: TGTGCCAGCACCTTAGGACCTGAAGCTTTCTTT. Its translation: CASTLGPEAFF. The chain carries TRBV6-5 and TRBJ1-1; D remains ambiguous. The V end was cut by 7 bases, the J end by 6 bases, with 9 bases between. Looked up from germline, CDR1 is MNHEY and CDR2 is SVGAGI. The CDR3 totals 11 residues.

This clonotype appeared a few times. V gene TRBV5-6 combines with J gene TRBJ1-6; D might be TRBD1 (5 bases). The CDR3 covers 13 residues. The ends were cut back, 7 bases at V and 1 base at J, with 6 bases in the middle. Germline CDR1 and CDR2: SGHDT and YYEEEE. DNA for the CDR3: TGTGCCAGCGGGACGTCCTATAATTCACCCCTCCACTTT. This gives the protein CASGTSYNSPLHF. Variable domain in full (rest from reference TRBV5-6 and TRBJ1-6): DAGVTQSPTHLIKTRGQQVTLRCSPKSGHDTVSWYQQALGQGPQFIFQYYEEEERQRGNFPDRFSGHQFPNYSSELNVNALLLGDSALYLCASGTSYNSPLHFGNGTRLTVT.

In its sample, this clonotype was seen many times. This chain connects TRBV13 to TRBJ1-4; 7 bases agree with TRBD1. The CDR3 consists of 17 residues. Losses at the gene ends were 5 bases for V and 0 bases for J; bases not matched to a gene: 9. Germline CDR1 reads PRHDT; CDR2 reads FYEKMQ (reference sequence). In DNA form, the CDR3 reads TGTGCCAGCAGCCCCTCGACAGGGATCGCAACTAATGAAAAACTGTTTTTT. Translated: CASSPSTGIATNEKLFF.

CDR3 nucleotide sequence: TGTGCCTGGAGTGTAGAGAACACCGGGGAGCTGTTTTTT. This sequence encodes CAWSVENTGELFF. The gene calls are TRBV30 and TRBJ2-2, with D uncertain. Germline-derived CDR1 and CDR2 are GTSNPN and SVGIG (reference sequence). Trimming removed 0 bases from V and 1 base from J, with 3 bases in between. This CDR3 is built from 13 residues.

Worth noting for this clonotype: A much larger clone differs from this one at a single base, so this may be a read error. V usage is TRBV9 and J usage is TRBJ1-1; 10 bases map to TRBD1. The CDR3 has 18 amino acids. The germline V gene has CDR1 SGDLS and CDR2 YYNGEE. CDR3 region: CASSPDRGRGQVNTEASF. CDR3 nucleotide sequence: TGTGCCAGCAGCCCTGACAGGGGGCGAGGACAGGTGAACACTGAAGCTTCCTTT.

This clonotype was detected only once. A much more abundant neighbour one base away suggests this may be a read error. The rearrangement joins TRBV7-6 to TRBJ2-1; unclear D gene. This CDR3 is built from 15 residues. The V end was cut by 1 base, the J end by 7 bases, with 14 bases between. Germline CDR1 is SGHVS and CDR2 is FNYEAQ. CDR3 amino acids: CASSLVLPGLNEQFF. The CDR3 DNA reads as TGTGCCAGCAGCTTAGTACTCCCCGGCCTGAATGAGCAGTTCTTC.

Concerning this clonotype itself: Given a much more abundant clone one base away, this may be a read error. The chain is built from TRBV5-3 and TRBJ2-3; a weak D match, TRBD2 (6 bases). TRBV5-3 qualifies as an ORF whose function is uncertain. The CDR3 is 15 residues long. Here the CDR3 DNA reads TGTGCCAGCAGCTTGCTGGGGGGATATGCAGATACGCTGTATTTT. Translating it yields CASSLLGGYADTLYF.

A single count supports this clonotype. A much larger clone differs from this one at a single base, so this may be a read error. The V and J genes are TRBV7-8 and TRBJ1-5; 7 positions agree with TRBD1. CDR3 length: 16 residues. Per the germline V gene, CDR1 is SGHVS and CDR2 is FQNEAQ. J gave up 6 bases and V 5 bases, and 13 bases lay outside the gene matches. Here the CDR3 reads CASSHHRGRGLQPQHF. CDR3 bases: TGTGCCAGCAGCCACCACAGGGGACGGGGCCTTCAGCCCCAGCATTTT.